Included here is one TCR beta chain sequence, with context. Its antigen remains unknown. The entry originates in a study of vaccination effects on CD4 cells after COVID-19. Overall study results and limits: A shortage of convalescent patients and an absence of early post-infection timepoints characterized the study. Infection-derived and vaccine-derived clones contracted markedly late after vaccination.

The CDR3 runs 13 residues. V gave up 4 bases and J gave up 6 bases, with 13 bases separating them. Looked up from germline, CDR1 is SGHNT and CDR2 is YYREEE (reference sequence). Sequencing used immunoSEQ multiplex PCR; TCRdb keeps in-frame clones, though not all of them. The data show 20,000 or so clones, with over 70% seen just once and about a tenth held by the top ten. Antigen-specific CD4+ T cell clonotypes were called by their expansion after viral peptide-pool culture in ViraFEST. CD4+ T cell isolation took place after 10 days of culture. Absence of prior SARS-CoV-2 infection characterized the vaccine recipients, who showed negative nucleocapsid antibodies. Cultures used over 1.5 million PBMC per well, about 10 IU/ml IL-2 and approximately 10 ug/ml peptides. At days 3 and 7, half of the medium was exchanged for IL-2 medium.

The chain has TRBV5-4 and TRBJ1-1, with TRBD1 as a possible D gene (5 bases). The sample here was CD4+ T cells from PBMCs cultured with HCoV-NL63 spike peptides, taken before COVID-19 vaccination. The origin of this receptor is a human donor who received a COVID-19 vaccine. The CDR3 region has the DNA TGTGCCAGCAGCACCAGACAGTCCCCTGAAGCTTTCTTT. This translates into CASSTRQSPEAFF.